These 9 T cell receptor beta chains were sequenced from one sample in a study of control samples from healthy donors and cancer patients. Sequenced by immunoSEQ multiplex PCR; TCRdb stores in-frame clones only, minus some. This table has tens of thousands of clones, roughly 90% appearing once. The sequencing input was PBMCs. The receptors shown here come from a middle-aged man with head and neck cancer.

CDR3 bases: TGTGCCAGCAGCACTATATGTCCCGGGACAGGGTCGGGGCAAAACATTCAGTACTTC. Encoded protein: CASSTICPGTGSGQNIQYF. This chain connects TRBV21-1 to TRBJ2-4; the table's D call of TRBD1 was not tested on the DNA. TRBV21-1 is listed as a pseudogene. The CDR3 contains 19 residues.

The chain employs TRBV6-4 and TRBJ2-1; possibly TRBD1 or TRBD2 for D (5 bases each). The CDR3 spans 13 residues. Germline values: CDR1 MRHNA, CDR2 SNTAGT. Trimming pared 5 bases from V and 6 bases from J, leaving 11 bases between. The chain's CDR3 is CASSPTGGNEQFF. CDR3 nucleotide sequence: TGTGCCAGCAGTCCCACAGGAGGCAATGAGCAGTTCTTC.

The chain combines TRBV7-2 with TRBJ2-2, with 16 bases lining up with TRBD2. Germline loops: CDR1 SGHTA, CDR2 FQGNSA. With V trimmed by 5 bases and J by 0 bases, 6 bases remained unmatched. The CDR3 totals 19 residues. DNA of the CDR3: TGTGCCAGCAGCCTAGGGACTAGCGGGAGGGCCGCGAACACCGGGGAGCTGTTTTTT. Protein sequence: CASSLGTSGRAANTGELFF.

In its sample, this clone was seen once. The V and J genes are TRBV30 and TRBJ1-5; D gene ambiguous. The CDR3 totals 13 residues. Germline CDR1 GTSNPN, CDR2 SVGIG (reference sequence). V was cut by 1 base and J by 0 bases, with 4 bases left in between. The CDR3 bases are TGTGCCTGGAGTGAAAATAGCAATCAGCCCCAGCATTTT. It specifies CAWSENSNQPQHF.

The chain employs TRBV11-1 and TRBJ2-5, with D possibly matching TRBD1 (6 bases). Between the trimmed V and J ends, which lost 5 bases and 3 bases, there was a span of 16 bases. The CDR3 length is 15 residues. In germline, CDR1 is SGHAT, CDR2 FQDESV (reference sequence). CDR3 DNA: TGTGCCAGCAGCGCAAGGCGCAGGGGCGAAGAGACCCAGTACTTC. This encodes CASSARRRGEETQYF.

The rearrangement uses TRBV11-1 and TRBJ2-5; 7 nucleotides agree with TRBD1. CDR1 is SGHAT and CDR2 is FQDESV in the germline V gene (reference sequence). Unmatched junction bases numbered 5, after V lost 3 bases and J lost 4 bases. CDR3 size: 14 residues. In DNA form, the CDR3 reads TGTGCCAGCAGCTTCGAGGGGGCGGGAGAGACCCAGTACTTC. It is translated as CASSFEGAGETQYF.

The chain is built from TRBV11-2 and TRBJ2-3; 7 bases align to TRBD1. The trim removed 1 base at V and 3 bases at J, leaving 10 bases unmatched. Germline V gene sequence: CDR1 SGHAT, CDR2 FQNNGV. The length of the CDR3 is 17 residues. The CDR3: CASSLGYGTAWTDTQYF. Written as DNA, the CDR3 is TGTGCCAGCAGCTTAGGGTATGGGACAGCCTGGACAGATACGCAGTATTTT.

The V gene is TRBV6-5, the J gene TRBJ2-2, with D tentatively TRBD1 or TRBD2 (5 bases each). The V end lost 0 bases, the J end lost 5 bases, and 13 bases lay between the germline ends. From germline, CDR1 is MNHEY and CDR2 SVGAGI. The CDR3 is 16 residues long. The CDR3 sequence: CASSYSRQRGTGELFF. CDR3 DNA sequence: TGTGCCAGCAGTTACTCCCGACAGAGAGGGACCGGGGAGCTGTTTTTT.

V usage is TRBV14 and J usage is TRBJ1-1; D remains ambiguous. The CDR3 length is 13 residues. V lost 4 bases and J 4 bases, leaving 10 bases between the germline ends. The germline V gene has CDR1 SGHDN and CDR2 FVKESK. CDR3 region: CASSPASATEAFF. The CDR3 bases are TGTGCCAGCAGCCCCGCTTCGGCCACTGAAGCTTTCTTT.